Listed below are T cell receptor beta chains from one sample, sequenced in a study of blood T cells in healthy people across ages. MiXCR, applied by TCRdb to the 5' RACE reads, yields one record per CDR3 protein. Here the sample spans some 920,000 distinct CDR3 sequences, roughly 51% being singletons. Sequencing was performed on blood. Receptors originate from a woman aged 60-75 years in good health. Each CDR3 is given with its conserved first and last residue. The D gene is left open where the match is weak. The listing skips clone size in some rows; elsewhere it reads once, few, many or a size class.

NA TRBJ2-6 TRBV28 NA TGTGCCAGCAGTTTGGGGGTTACTGGGGCCAACGTCCTGACTTTC CASSLGVTGANVLTF
NA TRBJ2-7 TRBV6-5 TRBD1 TGTGCCAGCATCGACAGGGGGAGGAGCTCCTACGAGCAGTACTTC CASIDRGRSSYEQYF
NA TRBJ2-7 TRBV6-5 NA TGTGCCAGCACCAAGCCCGGGACGGTCGGGGAGCAGTACTTC CASTKPGTVGEQYF
NA TRBJ2-5 TRBV6-1 TRBD2 TGTGCCAGCAGTGCTAGCGGACAAGAGACCCAGTACTTC CASSASGQETQYF
few TRBJ2-5 TRBV4-3 NA TGCGCCAGCAGTAGTTATCTTTCAGGGTTAGAGACCCAGTACTTC CASSSYLSGLETQYF
NA TRBJ2-1 TRBV7-3 NA TGTGCCAGCAGCTCTAGCTACTATAGCTCCTACAATGAGCAGTTCTTC CASSSSYYSSYNEQFF
few TRBJ2-5 TRBV28 NA TGTGCCAGCAGTTTAGGATCGAAGTCGGGTTACGGGCAGTACTTC CASSLGSKSGYGQYF
NA TRBJ2-6 TRBV3-1 NA TGTGCCAGCAGCCAAGATTTAGGACCCTCTAGAAGCTCTGGGGCCAACGTCCTGACTTTC CASSQDLGPSRSSGANVLTF
NA TRBJ2-3 TRBV5-5 TRBD2 TGTGCCAGCAGCGCGGGACTAGCGGGTTTTTTAGATACGCAGTATTTT CASSAGLAGFLDTQYF
NA TRBJ2-7 TRBV4-1 TRBD1 TGCGCCAGCAGCCAAACCGGGACAGTAGCAATCCACGAGCAGTACTTC CASSQTGTVAIHEQYF
few TRBJ2-1 TRBV5-5 TRBD2 TGTGCCAGCAGCCCCGCGGGTAGCGGGAGCAATGAGCAGTTCTTC CASSPAGSGSNEQFF
once TRBJ2-1 TRBV6-2/TRBV6-3 NA TGTGCCAGCAGTCCGACCCTCTACAATGAGCAGTTCTTC CASSPTLYNEQFF
NA TRBJ1-1 TRBV7-2 NA TGTGCCAGCAGCGCCCGCGATGGCACTGAAGCTTTCTTT CASSARDGTEAFF
NA TRBJ2-1 TRBV3-1 NA TGTGCCAGCAGCCGACTTGAAGGGGTAAACGACAATGAGCAGTTCTTC CASSRLEGVNDNEQFF
NA TRBJ1-1 TRBV7-6 NA TGTGCCAGCAGCTTCATGGGGAAGAACACTGAAGCTTTCTTT CASSFMGKNTEAFF
NA TRBJ2-3 TRBV2 TRBD2 TGTGCCAGCTATTCTAGCGGGAAGTTCGCAGATACGCAGTATTTT CASYSSGKFADTQYF
once TRBJ1-1 TRBV5-1 NA TGCGCCAGCAGTCCACAGGGCCGCAAGAACACTGAAGCTTTCTTT CASSPQGRKNTEAFF
NA TRBJ1-2 TRBV29-1 NA TGCAGCGTTGAAGCTCCCGACTATGGCTACACCTTC CSVEAPDYGYTF
few TRBJ2-7 TRBV18 TRBD2 TGTGCCAGCTCACCCTTAGAGGGTAGCGGGAGGGCCTACGAGCAGTACTTC CASSPLEGSGRAYEQYF
NA TRBJ2-4 TRBV20-1 NA TGCAGTGCTAGAGGGGCAGCCAAAAACATTCAGTACTTC CSARGAAKNIQYF
NA TRBJ2-3 TRBV19 NA TGTGCCAGTAGTTTGAGACCTCAAAGAGATACGCAGTATTTT CASSLRPQRDTQYF
NA TRBJ1-6 TRBV14 NA TGTGCCAGCAGCCTACGCCCTAATTCACCCCTCCACTTT CASSLRPNSPLHF
NA TRBJ2-7 TRBV7-9 TRBD1 TGTGCCAGCAGCCCTCCCCGGGACAGGGCGTCCTACGAGCAGTACTTC CASSPPRDRASYEQYF
NA TRBJ2-3 TRBV7-2 TRBD1 TGTGCCAGCAGCAAACGGACAGGGAGCACAGATACGCAGTATTTT CASSKRTGSTDTQYF
NA TRBJ2-3 TRBV9 NA TGTGCCAGCAGCGTAGACTTAGATGATACGCAGTATTTT CASSVDLDDTQYF
few TRBJ1-6 TRBV5-1 NA TGCGCCAGCAGCTTGTTTACAGGAAGCTCCTATAATTCACCCCTCCACTTT CASSLFTGSSYNSPLHF
NA TRBJ2-7 TRBV4-1 NA TGCGCCAGCAGCCAAGATGCGCACGAGCAGTACTTC CASSQDAHEQYF
NA TRBJ2-2 TRBV12-3/TRBV12-4 TRBD1 TGTGCCAGCAGTTTACGGGACAGGGTTTCCGGGGAGCTGTTTTTT CASSLRDRVSGELFF
NA TRBJ2-5 TRBV5-4 TRBD1 TGTGCCAGCAGCAAACCTTTATCGACAGGGACAGAGACCCAGTACTTC CASSKPLSTGTETQYF
NA TRBJ2-5 TRBV2 NA TGTGCCAGCAAGTTGAGGGGACCAATAAGGGAGACCCAGTACTTC CASKLRGPIRETQYF
NA TRBJ2-1 TRBV28 NA TGTGCCAGCAGTCCCACGGGCAGAAAATCCTACAATGAGCAGTTCTTC CASSPTGRKSYNEQFF
NA TRBJ1-2 TRBV7-9 NA TGTGCCAGCAGCCCAAAATCGGGGTATGGCTACACCTTC CASSPKSGYGYTF
NA TRBJ1-2 TRBV7-7 NA TGTGCCAGCAGCTCGATCCTGGGGGCCCGGTTGCAGTACCATGGCTACACCTTC CASSSILGARLQYHGYTF
NA TRBJ2-5 TRBV10-1 NA TGCGCCAGCTCGCCCAGCGGAGGCCCAGAGACCCAGTACTTC CASSPSGGPETQYF
NA TRBJ2-4 TRBV7-8 NA TGTGCCAGCAGCTTATACGGGCAGGACATTCAGTACTTC CASSLYGQDIQYF
NA TRBJ2-7 TRBV20-1 NA TGCAGTGCTCCATCGAGCGTTCCGGAAGGGGGCGAGCAGTACTTC CSAPSSVPEGGEQYF
NA TRBJ2-7 TRBV10-3 TRBD1 TGTGCCATCAGTAATTCGGGACAGGGGAGTAATGAGCAGTACTTC CAISNSGQGSNEQYF
NA TRBJ2-3 TRBV5-4 NA TGTGCCAGCAGCTTCGCCGCAGTCACAGATACGCAGTATTTT CASSFAAVTDTQYF
few TRBJ2-5 TRBV28 NA TGTGCCAGCGGTGGAGCGAATGGGGAGACCCAGTACTTC CASGGANGETQYF
NA TRBJ2-7 TRBV20-1 TRBD2 TGCAGTGCCACCGGAGGGGGACTAGGGGGCTACGAGCAGTACTTC CSATGGGLGGYEQYF
NA TRBJ1-1 TRBV2 TRBD1 TGTGCCAGCAGTGGATACTCCGGGACAGGGGTTTCTGAAGCTTTCTTT CASSGYSGTGVSEAFF
few TRBJ2-7 TRBV6-2/TRBV6-3 NA TGTGCCAGCAGTTACTCTTATCCAAGCGGGTCCAGCTCCTACGAGCAGTACTTC CASSYSYPSGSSSYEQYF
NA TRBJ2-3 TRBV21-1 NA TGTGCCAGCAGCAAAGTGACTAGCGGCGGACTCGGCTGCAGCACAGATACGCAGTATTTT CASSKVTSGGLGCSTDTQYF
NA TRBJ2-2 TRBV7-9 NA TGTGCCAGCAGTCAAGGATATGGGTCGCCCGGGGAGCTGTTTTTT CASSQGYGSPGELFF
few TRBJ2-5 TRBV11-2 TRBD2 TGTGCCAGCAGCTTGCCGCTTCGGACTAGCCGGCTCTTGGAGACCCAGTACTTC CASSLPLRTSRLLETQYF
NA TRBJ1-5 TRBV10-3 NA TGTGCCATCAGTGTGTCAAGTAATCAGCCCCAGCATTTT CAISVSSNQPQHF
few TRBJ2-7 TRBV4-3 TRBD2 TGCGCCAGCAGCTACGGACTAGCGGGGGTCTACGAGCAGTACTTC CASSYGLAGVYEQYF
NA TRBJ2-7 TRBV5-5 NA TGTGCCAGCAGCTTGGTCCACGGGGAGCAGTACTTC CASSLVHGEQYF